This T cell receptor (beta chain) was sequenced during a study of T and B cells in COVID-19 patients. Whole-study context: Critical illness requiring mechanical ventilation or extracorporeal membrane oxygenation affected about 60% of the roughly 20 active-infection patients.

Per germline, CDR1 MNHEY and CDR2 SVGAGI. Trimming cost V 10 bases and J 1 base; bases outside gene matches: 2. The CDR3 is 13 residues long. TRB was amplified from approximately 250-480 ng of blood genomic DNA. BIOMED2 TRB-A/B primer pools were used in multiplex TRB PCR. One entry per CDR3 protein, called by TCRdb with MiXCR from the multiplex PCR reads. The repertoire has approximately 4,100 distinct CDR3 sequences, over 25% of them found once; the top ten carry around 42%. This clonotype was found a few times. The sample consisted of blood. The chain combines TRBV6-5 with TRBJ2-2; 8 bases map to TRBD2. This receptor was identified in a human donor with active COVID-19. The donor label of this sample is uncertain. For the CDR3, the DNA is TGTGCCACCGCGGGGGGGAACACCGGGGAGCTGTTTTTT. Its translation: CATAGGNTGELFF.